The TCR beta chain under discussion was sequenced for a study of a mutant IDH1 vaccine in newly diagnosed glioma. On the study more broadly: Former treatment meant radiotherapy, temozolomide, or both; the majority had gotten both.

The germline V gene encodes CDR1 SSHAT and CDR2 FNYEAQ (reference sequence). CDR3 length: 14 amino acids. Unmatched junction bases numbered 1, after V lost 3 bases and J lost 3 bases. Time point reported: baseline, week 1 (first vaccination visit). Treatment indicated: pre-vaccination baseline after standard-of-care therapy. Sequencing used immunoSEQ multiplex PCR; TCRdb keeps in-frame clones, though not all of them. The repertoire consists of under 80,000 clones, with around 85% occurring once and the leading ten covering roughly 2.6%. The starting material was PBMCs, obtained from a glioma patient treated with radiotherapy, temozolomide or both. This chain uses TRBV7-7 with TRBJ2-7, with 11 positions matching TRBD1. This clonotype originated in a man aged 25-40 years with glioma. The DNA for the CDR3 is TGTGCCAGCAGCTTTGGGACAGGGGGCTACGAGCAGTACTTC. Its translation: CASSFGTGGYEQYF. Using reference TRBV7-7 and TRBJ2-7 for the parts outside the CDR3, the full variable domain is GAGVSQSPRYKVTKRGQDVTLRCDPISSHATLYWYQQALGQGPEFLTYFNYEAQPDKSGLPSDRFSAERPEGSISTLTIQRTEQRDSAMYRCASSFGTGGYEQYFGPGTRLTVT.